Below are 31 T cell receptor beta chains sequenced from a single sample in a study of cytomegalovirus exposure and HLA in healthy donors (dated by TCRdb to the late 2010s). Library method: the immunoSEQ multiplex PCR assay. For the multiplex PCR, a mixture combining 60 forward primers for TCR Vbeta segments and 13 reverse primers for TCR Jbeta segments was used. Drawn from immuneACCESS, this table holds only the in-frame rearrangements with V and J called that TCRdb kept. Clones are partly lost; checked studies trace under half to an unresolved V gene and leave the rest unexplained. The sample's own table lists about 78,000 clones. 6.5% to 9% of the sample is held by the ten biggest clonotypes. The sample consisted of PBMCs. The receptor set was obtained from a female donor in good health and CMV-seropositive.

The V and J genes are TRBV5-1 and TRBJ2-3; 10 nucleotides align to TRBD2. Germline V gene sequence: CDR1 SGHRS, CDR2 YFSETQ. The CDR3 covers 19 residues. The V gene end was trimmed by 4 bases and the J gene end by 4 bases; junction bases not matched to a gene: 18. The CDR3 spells CASSPTSGPFRGAPDTQYF. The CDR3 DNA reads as TGCGCCAGCAGCCCGACTAGCGGGCCCTTTCGAGGGGCCCCAGATACGCAGTATTTT.

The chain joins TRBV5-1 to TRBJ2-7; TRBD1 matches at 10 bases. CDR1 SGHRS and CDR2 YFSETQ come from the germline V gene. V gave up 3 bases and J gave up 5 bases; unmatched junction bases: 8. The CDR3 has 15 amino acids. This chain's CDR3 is CASSSDRGLFHEQYF. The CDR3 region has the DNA TGCGCCAGCAGCTCAGACAGGGGGCTATTCCACGAGCAGTACTTC.

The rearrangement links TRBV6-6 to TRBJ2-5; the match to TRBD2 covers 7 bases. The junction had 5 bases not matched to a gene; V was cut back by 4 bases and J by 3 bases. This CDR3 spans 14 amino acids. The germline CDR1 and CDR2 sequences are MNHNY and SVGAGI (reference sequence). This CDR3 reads CASSSRTREETQYF. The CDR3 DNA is TGTGCCAGCAGTTCCAGGACTAGGGAAGAGACCCAGTACTTC.

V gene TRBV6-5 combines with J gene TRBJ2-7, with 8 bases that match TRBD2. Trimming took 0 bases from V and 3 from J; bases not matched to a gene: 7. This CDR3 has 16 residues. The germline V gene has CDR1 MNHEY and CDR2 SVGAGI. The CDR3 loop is CASSYSLTSGVYEQYF. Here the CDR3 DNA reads TGTGCCAGCAGTTACTCCTTAACTAGCGGAGTCTACGAGCAGTACTTC.

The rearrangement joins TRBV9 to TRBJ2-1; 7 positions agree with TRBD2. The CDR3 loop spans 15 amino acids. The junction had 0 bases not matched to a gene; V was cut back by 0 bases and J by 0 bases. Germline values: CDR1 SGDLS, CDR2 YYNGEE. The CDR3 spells CASSVGGGSYNEQFF. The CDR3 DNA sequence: TGTGCCAGCAGCGTAGGGGGGGGCTCCTACAATGAGCAGTTCTTC.

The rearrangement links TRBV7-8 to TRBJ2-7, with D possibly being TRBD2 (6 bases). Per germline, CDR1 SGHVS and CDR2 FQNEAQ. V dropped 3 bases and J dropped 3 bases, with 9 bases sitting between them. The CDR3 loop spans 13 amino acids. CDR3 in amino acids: CASSLGLRYEQYF. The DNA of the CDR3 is TGTGCCAGCAGCTTGGGACTTCGCTACGAGCAGTACTTC.

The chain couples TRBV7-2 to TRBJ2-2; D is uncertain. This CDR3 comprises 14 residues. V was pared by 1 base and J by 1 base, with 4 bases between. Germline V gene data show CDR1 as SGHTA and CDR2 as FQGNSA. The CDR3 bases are TGTGCCAGCAGCTTAGTTCGGAACACCGGGGAGCTGTTTTTT. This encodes CASSLVRNTGELFF.

CDR3 residues: CASSLGAGSSYEQYF. The CDR3 DNA reads TGTGCCAGCAGCTTAGGTGCGGGATCCTCCTACGAGCAGTACTTC. The gene calls are TRBV7-8 and TRBJ2-5; D perhaps matches TRBD2 (6 bases). The J call may be incorrect, as the DNA end agrees better with TRBJ2-7. Germline V gene lookup returns CDR1 SGHVS and CDR2 FQNEAQ. This CDR3 has 15 residues.

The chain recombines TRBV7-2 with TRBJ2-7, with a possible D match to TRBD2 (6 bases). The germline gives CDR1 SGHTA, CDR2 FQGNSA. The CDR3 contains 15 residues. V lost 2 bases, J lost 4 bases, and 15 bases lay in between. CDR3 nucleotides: TGTGCCAGCAGCTTAACGGCCCAGGCGGGGTACGAGCAGTACTTC. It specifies CASSLTAQAGYEQYF. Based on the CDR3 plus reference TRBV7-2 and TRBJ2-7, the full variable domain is GAGVSQSPSNKVTEKGKDVELRCDPISGHTALYWYRQSLGQGLEFLIYFQGNSAPDKSGLPSDRFSAERTGGSVSTLTIQRTQQEDSAVYLCASSLTAQAGYEQYFGPGTRLTVT.

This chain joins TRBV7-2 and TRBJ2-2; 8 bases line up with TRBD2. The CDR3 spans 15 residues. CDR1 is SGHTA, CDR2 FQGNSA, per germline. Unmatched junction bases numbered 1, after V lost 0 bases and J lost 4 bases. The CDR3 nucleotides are TGTGCCAGCAGCTTAGCCCTAGCGGGCACCGGGGAGCTGTTTTTT. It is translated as CASSLALAGTGELFF.

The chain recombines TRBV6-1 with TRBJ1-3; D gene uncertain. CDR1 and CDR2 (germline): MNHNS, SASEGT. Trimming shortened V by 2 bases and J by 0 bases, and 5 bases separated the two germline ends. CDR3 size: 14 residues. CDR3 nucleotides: TGTGCCAGCAGTGAACGGTTCTCTGGAAACACCATATATTTT. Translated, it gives CASSERFSGNTIYF.

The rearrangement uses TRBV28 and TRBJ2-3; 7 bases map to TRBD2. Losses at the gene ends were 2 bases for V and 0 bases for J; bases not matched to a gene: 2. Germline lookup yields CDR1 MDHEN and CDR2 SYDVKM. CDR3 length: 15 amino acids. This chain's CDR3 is CASSLLSGSTDTQYF. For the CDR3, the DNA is TGTGCCAGCAGTTTACTTAGCGGGAGCACAGATACGCAGTATTTT.

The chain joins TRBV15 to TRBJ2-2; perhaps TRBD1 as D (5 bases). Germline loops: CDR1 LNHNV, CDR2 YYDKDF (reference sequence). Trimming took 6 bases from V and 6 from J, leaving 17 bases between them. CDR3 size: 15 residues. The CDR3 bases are TGTGCCACCAGTTCGGACACTAACTGGGCCGGGGAGCTGTTTTTT. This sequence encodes CATSSDTNWAGELFF.

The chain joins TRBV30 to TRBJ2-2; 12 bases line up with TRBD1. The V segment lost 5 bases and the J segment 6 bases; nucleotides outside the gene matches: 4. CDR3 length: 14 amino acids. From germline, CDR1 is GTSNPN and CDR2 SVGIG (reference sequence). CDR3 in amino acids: CAWGGQGAAGELFF. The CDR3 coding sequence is TGTGCCTGGGGGGGACAGGGGGCTGCCGGGGAGCTGTTTTTT.

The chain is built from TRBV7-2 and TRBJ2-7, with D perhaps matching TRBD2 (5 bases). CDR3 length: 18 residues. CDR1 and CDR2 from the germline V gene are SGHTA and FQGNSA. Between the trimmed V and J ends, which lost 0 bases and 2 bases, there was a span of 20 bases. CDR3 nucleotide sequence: TGTGCCAGCAGCTTAGCATCGGGTAGGCGGGTGCCTCCCTACGAGCAGTACTTC. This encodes CASSLASGRRVPPYEQYF. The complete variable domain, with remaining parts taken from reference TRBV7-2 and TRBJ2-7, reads GAGVSQSPSNKVTEKGKDVELRCDPISGHTALYWYRQSLGQGLEFLIYFQGNSAPDKSGLPSDRFSAERTGGSVSTLTIQRTQQEDSAVYLCASSLASGRRVPPYEQYFGPGTRLTVT.

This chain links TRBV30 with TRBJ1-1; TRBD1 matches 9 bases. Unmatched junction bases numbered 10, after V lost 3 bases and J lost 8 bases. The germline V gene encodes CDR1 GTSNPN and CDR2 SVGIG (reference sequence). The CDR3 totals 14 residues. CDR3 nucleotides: TGTGCCTGGAGCGGGGACAGGGTGGGATCCGAAGCTTTCTTT. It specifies CAWSGDRVGSEAFF.

CDR3 nucleotide sequence: TGTGCCAGCAGTCCCAACGGGGTCCATGAGCAGTTCTTC. This gives the protein CASSPNGVHEQFF. The genes are TRBV6-5 and TRBJ2-1, with TRBD2 as a possible D gene (5 bases). CDR1 is MNHEY and CDR2 is SVGAGI in the germline V gene. This CDR3 has 13 amino acids. With 5 bases removed from V and 8 bases from J, the gap between germline ends came to 13 bases.

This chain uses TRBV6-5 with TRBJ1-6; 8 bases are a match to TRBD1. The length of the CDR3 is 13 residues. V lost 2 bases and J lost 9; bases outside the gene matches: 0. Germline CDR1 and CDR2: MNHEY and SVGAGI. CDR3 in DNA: TGTGCCAGCAGTTACGACAGGGGTTCACCCCTCCACTTT. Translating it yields CASSYDRGSPLHF.

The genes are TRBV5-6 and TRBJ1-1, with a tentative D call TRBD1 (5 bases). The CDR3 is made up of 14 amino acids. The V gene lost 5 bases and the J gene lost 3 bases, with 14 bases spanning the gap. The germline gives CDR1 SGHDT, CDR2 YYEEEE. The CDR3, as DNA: TGTGCCAGCAGTGGGGCGGTTTTGCACACTGAAGCTTTCTTT. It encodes CASSGAVLHTEAFF.

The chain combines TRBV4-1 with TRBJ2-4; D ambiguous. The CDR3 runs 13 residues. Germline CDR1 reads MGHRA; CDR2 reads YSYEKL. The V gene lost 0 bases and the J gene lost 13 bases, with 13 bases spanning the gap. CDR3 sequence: CASSQDLGHPQYF. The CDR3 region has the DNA TGCGCCAGCAGCCAAGATCTTGGGCATCCCCAGTACTTC.

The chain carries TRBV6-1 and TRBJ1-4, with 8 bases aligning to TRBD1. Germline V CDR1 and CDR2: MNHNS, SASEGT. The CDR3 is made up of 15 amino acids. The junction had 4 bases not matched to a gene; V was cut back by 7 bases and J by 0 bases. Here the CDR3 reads CASKGQGATNEKLFF. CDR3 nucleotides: TGTGCCAGCAAAGGACAGGGCGCAACTAATGAAAAACTGTTTTTT.

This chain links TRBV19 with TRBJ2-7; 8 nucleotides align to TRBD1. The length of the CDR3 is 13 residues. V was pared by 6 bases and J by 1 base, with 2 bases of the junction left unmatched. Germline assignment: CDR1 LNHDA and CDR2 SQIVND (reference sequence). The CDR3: CASSRTGSYEQYF. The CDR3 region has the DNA TGTGCCAGTAGCCGGACAGGGTCCTACGAGCAGTACTTC.

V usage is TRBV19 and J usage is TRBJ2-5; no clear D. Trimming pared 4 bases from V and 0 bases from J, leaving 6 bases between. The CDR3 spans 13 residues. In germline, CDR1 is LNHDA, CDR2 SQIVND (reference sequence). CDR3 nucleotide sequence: TGTGCCAGTAGTAACGACTACCAAGAGACCCAGTACTTC. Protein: CASSNDYQETQYF.

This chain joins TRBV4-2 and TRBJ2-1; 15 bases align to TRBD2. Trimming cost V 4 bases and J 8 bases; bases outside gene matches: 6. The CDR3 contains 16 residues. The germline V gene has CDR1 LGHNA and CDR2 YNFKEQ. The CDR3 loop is CASSLGGTSGRHEQFF. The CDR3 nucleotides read TGTGCCAGCAGCCTTGGGGGGACTAGCGGGAGGCATGAGCAGTTCTTC.

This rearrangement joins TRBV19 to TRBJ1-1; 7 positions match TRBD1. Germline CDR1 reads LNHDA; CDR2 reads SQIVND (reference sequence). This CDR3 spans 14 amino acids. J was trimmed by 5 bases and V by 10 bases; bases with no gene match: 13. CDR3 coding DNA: TGTGCCACCTCTAGGCCAGGACAGGTAACTGAAGCTTTCTTT. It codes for CATSRPGQVTEAFF.

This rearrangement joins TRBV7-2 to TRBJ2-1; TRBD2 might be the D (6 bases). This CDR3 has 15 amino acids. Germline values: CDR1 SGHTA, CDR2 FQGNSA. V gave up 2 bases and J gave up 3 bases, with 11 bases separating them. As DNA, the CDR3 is TGTGCCAGCAGCTTACCTAGCGCCCACTACAATGAGCAGTTCTTC. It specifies CASSLPSAHYNEQFF. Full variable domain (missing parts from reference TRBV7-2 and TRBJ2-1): GAGVSQSPSNKVTEKGKDVELRCDPISGHTALYWYRQSLGQGLEFLIYFQGNSAPDKSGLPSDRFSAERTGGSVSTLTIQRTQQEDSAVYLCASSLPSAHYNEQFFGPGTRLTVL.

The chain's CDR3 is CASSVQNGGPYEQYF. In nucleotides, the CDR3 is TGTGCCAGCAGCGTCCAGAACGGGGGGCCCTACGAGCAGTACTTC. The chain employs TRBV7-2 and TRBJ2-7, with a weak D call TRBD2 (7 bases). The CDR3 contains 15 residues. The germline CDR1 and CDR2 sequences are SGHTA and FQGNSA. Trimming cost V 5 bases and J 2 bases, with 16 bases left between them.

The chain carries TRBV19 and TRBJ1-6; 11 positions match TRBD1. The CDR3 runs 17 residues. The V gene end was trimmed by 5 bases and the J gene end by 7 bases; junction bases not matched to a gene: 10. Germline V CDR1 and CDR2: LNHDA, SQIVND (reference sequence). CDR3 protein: CASSPGTGGKVNSPLHF. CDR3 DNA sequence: TGTGCCAGTAGTCCCGGGACAGGGGGAAAGGTGAATTCACCCCTCCACTTT.

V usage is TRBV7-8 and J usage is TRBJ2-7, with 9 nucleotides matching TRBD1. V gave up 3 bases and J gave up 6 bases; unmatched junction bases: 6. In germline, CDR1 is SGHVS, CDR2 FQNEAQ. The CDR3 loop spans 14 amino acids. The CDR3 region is CASSLRGQGSEQYF. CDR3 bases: TGTGCCAGCAGCTTGCGAGGACAGGGGTCCGAGCAGTACTTC. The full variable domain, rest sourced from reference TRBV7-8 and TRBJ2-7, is GAGVSQSPRYKVAKRGQDVALRCDPISGHVSLFWYQQALGQGPEFLTYFQNEAQLDKSGLPSDRFFAERPEGSVSTLKIQRTQQEDSAVYLCASSLRGQGSEQYFGPGTRLTVT.

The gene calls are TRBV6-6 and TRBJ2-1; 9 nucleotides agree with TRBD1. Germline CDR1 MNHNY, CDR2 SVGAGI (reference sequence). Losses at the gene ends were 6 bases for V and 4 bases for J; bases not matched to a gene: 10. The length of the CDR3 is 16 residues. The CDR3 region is CASSHTPGQGYNEQFF. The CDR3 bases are TGTGCCAGCAGCCACACACCGGGACAGGGTTACAATGAGCAGTTCTTC.

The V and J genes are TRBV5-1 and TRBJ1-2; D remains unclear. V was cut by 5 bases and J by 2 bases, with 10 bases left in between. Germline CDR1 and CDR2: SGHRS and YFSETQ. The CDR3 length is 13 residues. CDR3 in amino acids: CASSYDSNYGYTF. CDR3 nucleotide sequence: TGCGCCAGCAGTTATGACTCGAACTATGGCTACACCTTC.